This TCR beta chain was sequenced in a study of blood T cell repertoires in COVID-19 (dated by TCRdb to 2018 to 2020). For the wider study: Collaborator samples came from the United States, Italy and Spain and covered acute and convalescent phases of COVID-19. The prospective study material was composed of cDNA or gDNA derived from T cells, B-cell-depleted T cells, or PBMCs. Deeply sampled blood TCRbeta repertoires from subjects exposed to, actively infected with, or recovered from COVID-19 were included in the dataset. The repertoires were released in a freely available public database meant as a resource for research on the immune response to SARS-CoV-2. The samples were drawn from two sources: the first 160 participants of the ongoing ImmuneRACE study, and about 1,300 subjects contributed by 6 global collaborators. Nearly every sample came with metadata listing a de-identified subject ID, COVID-19 status, age in years and sex. Where available, HLA class I and class II types were obtained from metadata supplied by the sample provider rather than from assay-based typing.

The germline V gene (reference sequence) sets CDR1 to LNHDA and CDR2 to SQIVND. CDR3 length: 14 amino acids, cysteine to phenylalanine. Of the read, only the CDR3 DNA is kept; its 42 bases are in frame from base 1. V and J lose 6 bases and 11 bases, and a span of 22 bases separates them. Whole blood was collected in K2EDTA tubes by collaborating institutions according to the institutions' own protocols. For TCRbeta analysis, collaborators shipped samples as frozen whole blood, isolated PBMCs, or DNA extracted from either of those sample types. The immunoSEQ Assay, a bias-controlled multiplex PCR, was used to amplify TCRbeta CDR3 regions from genomic DNA. On the study's bioinformatics: The number of nucleated cells in each sample was estimated by amplification of reference gene primers within the assay. Sequence reads were collapsed and filtered to measure the absolute abundance of every unique TCRbeta CDR3 rearrangement. For each sample, productive Simpson clonality was calculated as the square root of Simpson's diversity index over productive rearrangements. TCRdb's version of the immuneACCESS table is confined to in-frame rearrangements and falls short of the full clone set. An unresolved V gene accounts for under half of the shortfall where checked; the remainder is of unknown origin. The DNA gave D and trimming, while V, J and clone size come from that table. The table for this sample lists tens of thousands of clones; 91% of them were counted only once. The ten biggest clones cover 1.9% of the sample.

Turning to this clone: Its antigen specificity is not known. No base quality values were provided; no much bigger clone lies one nucleotide off.

Overall results and qualifications from the work: How much clinical and demographic metadata was included differed by source and by participant, and the metadata was provided uncurated.

The sequence came from a woman aged 50 to 65 in a cohort sampled during active COVID-19. Sequencing used peripheral blood. This sequence uses TRBV19 and TRBJ1-2; a confident D gene designation cannot be given. The CDR3 protein is CASRSNQDPLGYTF. The DNA sequence is as follows: TGTGCCAGTAGATCTAACCAGGATCCGCTTGGTTACACCTTC.